This entry lists 18 T cell receptor beta chains sequenced from one sample in a study of blood T cell repertoires in COVID-19. Repertoires were generated with immunoSEQ multiplex PCR, while TCRdb's copy carries only in-frame clones and drops some. The data hold roughly 320,000 clones, with under 90% observed a single time. The sample comprised PBMCs or T cells enriched from blood (not recorded which). The receptors derive from a man aged 25 to 40 who had recovered from COVID-19.

The rearrangement links TRBV6-7 to TRBJ1-1; 10 bases line up with TRBD1. TRBV6-7 falls under the ORF class, with uncertain function. V lost 0 bases and J lost 7; bases outside the gene matches: 14. The CDR3 totals 18 residues. This CDR3 is CASSYSTPTGTGASEAFF. CDR3 coding DNA: TGTGCCAGCAGTTACTCGACCCCCACCGGGACAGGGGCGAGTGAAGCTTTCTTT.

The chain employs TRBV6-4 and TRBJ2-1; perhaps TRBD2 as D (5 bases). The CDR3 has 15 residues. The germline gives CDR1 MRHNA, CDR2 SNTAGT. V was pared by 5 bases and J by 4 bases, with 15 bases between. CDR3 sequence reads: CASSPPERPYNEQFF. Here the CDR3 DNA reads TGTGCCAGCAGTCCGCCAGAGCGGCCATACAATGAGCAGTTCTTC.

The chain recombines TRBV2 with TRBJ2-7; 7 bases are shared with TRBD2. The CDR3 is made up of 12 amino acids. J lost 3 bases, V lost 8 bases, and 4 bases had no gene match. Looked up from germline, CDR1 is SNHLY and CDR2 is FYNNEI. The CDR3 is CASFGGFYEQYF. In DNA, the CDR3 is TGTGCCAGCTTCGGGGGGTTCTACGAGCAGTACTTC. Together with reference TRBV2 and TRBJ2-7, the CDR3 gives the full variable domain: EPEVTQTPSHQVTQMGQEVILRCVPISNHLYFYWYRQILGQKVEFLVSFYNNEISEKSEIFDDQFSVERPDGSNFTLKIRSTKLEDSAMYFCASFGGFYEQYFGPGTRLTVT.

This rearrangement joins TRBV11-2 to TRBJ2-7, with TRBD2 matching 7 bases. CDR1 SGHAT and CDR2 FQNNGV come from the germline V gene. The CDR3 loop spans 15 amino acids. Losses at the gene ends were 1 base for V and 4 bases for J; bases not matched to a gene: 7. CDR3 sequence: CASSLGGTSAYEQYF. In DNA form, the CDR3 reads TGTGCCAGCAGCTTAGGTGGAACTAGCGCGTACGAGCAGTACTTC.

This clone was observed a handful of times. The chain recombines TRBV7-8 with TRBJ1-5; TRBD1 might be the D (6 bases). Trimming shortened V by 6 bases and J by 5 bases, and 14 bases separated the two germline ends. The CDR3 extends over 14 amino acids. Germline V gene sequence: CDR1 SGHVS, CDR2 FQNEAQ. CDR3 nucleotide sequence: TGTGCCAGCAGTTTTAGGGGGGGCCATCAGCCCCAGCATTTT. Protein: CASSFRGGHQPQHF. Variable domain in full (rest from reference TRBV7-8 and TRBJ1-5): GAGVSQSPRYKVAKRGQDVALRCDPISGHVSLFWYQQALGQGPEFLTYFQNEAQLDKSGLPSDRFFAERPEGSVSTLKIQRTQQEDSAVYLCASSFRGGHQPQHFGDGTRLSIL.

The chain employs TRBV28 and TRBJ1-5; 8 bases map to TRBD1. This CDR3 contains 14 residues. Germline V lookup: CDR1 MDHEN, CDR2 SYDVKM. Trimming cost V 2 bases and J 7 bases; bases outside gene matches: 4. CDR3 nucleotides: TGTGCCAGCAGTTTACAGGGGGCAGGACAGCCCCAGCATTTT. This encodes CASSLQGAGQPQHF.

Of note for this clone: The junction does not match germline at one end; this may be a read error. The V and J genes are TRBV6-5 and TRBJ1-1; D is unclear. Per the germline V gene, CDR1 is MNHEY and CDR2 is SVGAGI. CDR3 length: 13 residues. The CDR3 sequence is CASTSPQNAEAFF. In nucleotides, the CDR3 is TGTGCCAGCACCTCCCCCCAGAACGCTGAAGCTTTCTTT.

The rearrangement uses TRBV28 and TRBJ1-3; D might be TRBD1 (6 bases). Trimming pared 7 bases from V and 4 bases from J, leaving 14 bases between. Germline CDR1 and CDR2: MDHEN and SYDVKM. There are 14 residues in the CDR3. The CDR3 coding sequence is TGTGCCAGCACCATAGGGGGATCAGGAAACACCATATATTTT. Translating it yields CASTIGGSGNTIYF.

The chain recombines TRBV4-1 with TRBJ2-5; a possible D gene is TRBD1 (5 bases). Trimming took 2 bases from V and 0 from J, leaving 10 bases between them. There are 15 residues in the CDR3. Germline-derived CDR1 and CDR2 are MGHRA and YSYEKL. CDR3 loop: CASSQQQDYQETQYF. For the CDR3, the DNA is TGCGCCAGCAGCCAACAACAGGATTACCAAGAGACCCAGTACTTC.

This chain links TRBV21-1 with TRBJ1-3; the DNA was not compared with TRBD1, the D call given in the table. TRBV21-1 is listed as a pseudogene. The CDR3 contains 16 residues. The CDR3 DNA follows: TGTGCCAGCAGCCTTCAGACAGGGGACGAAGGAAACACCATATATTTT. Protein product: CASSLQTGDEGNTIYF.

The chain employs TRBV10-3 and TRBJ1-2; 9 positions match TRBD1. The CDR3 is made up of 17 amino acids. J lost 1 base, V lost 1 base, and 7 bases had no gene match. Germline CDR1 ENHRY, CDR2 SYGVKD. The CDR3 reads CAISEWIPGQGNYGYTF. DNA for the CDR3: TGTGCCATCAGTGAGTGGATACCGGGACAGGGTAACTATGGCTACACCTTC.

The genes are TRBV10-3 and TRBJ2-1, with 8 nucleotides matching TRBD2. The germline V gene encodes CDR1 ENHRY and CDR2 SYGVKD. CDR3 length: 14 amino acids. The J segment lost 4 bases and the V segment lost 6 bases, leaving 5 bases of the junction unmatched. The CDR3 spells CAISLTGGYNEQFF. CDR3 sequence (DNA): TGTGCCATCAGCCTAACGGGGGGGTACAATGAGCAGTTCTTC.

The rearrangement joins TRBV5-4 to TRBJ2-2, with 8 nucleotides matching TRBD2. The V and J ends lost 6 bases and 6 bases, in that order; junction bases with no gene match: 13. Looked up from germline, CDR1 is SGHNT and CDR2 is YYREEE (reference sequence). The CDR3 has 16 residues. CDR3 region: CASTTGTRLQAGELFF. The CDR3 bases are TGTGCCAGCACTACGGGGACTAGGTTACAAGCCGGGGAGCTGTTTTTT.

The chain carries TRBV18 and TRBJ2-2, with TRBD1 matching 9 bases. The germline V gene encodes CDR1 KGHSH and CDR2 LQKENI. The CDR3 loop spans 17 amino acids. Germline trimming cut 0 bases from V and 7 bases from J; bases unmatched to any gene: 9. CDR3 in amino acids: CASSPPTGTGPFGELFF. CDR3 nucleotides: TGTGCCAGCTCACCACCTACCGGGACAGGGCCTTTCGGGGAGCTGTTTTTT.

The rearrangement uses TRBV7-9 and TRBJ2-6; TRBD2 is a possible D gene (6 bases). The CDR3 consists of 17 residues. Germline V gives CDR1 SEHNR, CDR2 FQNEAQ (reference sequence). V lost 2 bases and J 1 base, leaving 12 bases between the germline ends. Here the CDR3 reads CASSLSGGGSGANVLTF. CDR3 coding DNA: TGTGCCAGCAGCTTATCCGGTGGAGGGTCTGGGGCCAACGTCCTGACTTTC.

Only a few counts were recorded for this clone. This chain connects TRBV27 to TRBJ1-1; 9 bases fit TRBD1. With 11 bases clipped from V and 10 bases from J, the junction kept 14 bases outside the gene matches. The CDR3 totals 13 residues. Germline CDR1 reads MNHEY; CDR2 reads SMNVEV (reference sequence). This chain's CDR3 is CAWGGQGIVIAFF. The DNA of the CDR3 is TGTGCCTGGGGGGGACAGGGAATTGTAATAGCTTTCTTT.

The V gene is TRBV4-1, the J gene TRBJ2-1; TRBD2 matches at 12 bases. V dropped 1 base and J dropped 4; count of bases not matched to a gene: 8. The CDR3 consists of 18 residues. Germline V gene sequence: CDR1 MGHRA, CDR2 YSYEKL. CDR3 loop: CASSQAPGTSGHYNEQFF. CDR3 DNA: TGCGCCAGCAGCCAAGCGCCCGGGACTAGCGGGCATTACAATGAGCAGTTCTTC.

The rearrangement links TRBV18 to TRBJ1-2, with D possibly TRBD1 on 5 matching bases. There are 13 residues in the CDR3. The V gene lost 2 bases and the J gene lost 4 bases, with 8 bases spanning the gap. From germline, CDR1 is KGHSH and CDR2 LQKENI. The CDR3: CASSPGASYGYTF. CDR3 in DNA: TGTGCCAGCTCACCAGGGGCTAGCTATGGCTACACCTTC. The variable domain in full, completed from reference TRBV18 and TRBJ1-2, reads NAGVMQNPRHLVRRRGQEARLRCSPMKGHSHVYWYRQLPEEGLKFMVYLQKENIIDESGMPKERFSAEFPKEGPSILRIQQVVRGDSAAYFCASSPGASYGYTFGSGTRLTVV.